Listed here is a single T cell receptor beta chain. Profiled with immunoSEQ multiplex PCR; TCRdb holds only in-frame clones, not every one. The profile shows 50,000 to 70,000 clones, roughly 80% of them singletons. This record comes from a study of OX40 agonist ivuxolimab in advanced cancers. This clonotype was obtained from an adult with an advanced solid tumor such as melanoma, head and neck, liver or kidney cancer. This sample comprised CD4+ or CD8+ T cells sorted from blood, obtained in a trial of the OX40 agonist ivuxolimab.

CDR3: CASSGSLGTSGSYEQYF. The CDR3 DNA reads TGCGCCAGCAGTGGATCCCTTGGGACTAGCGGATCCTACGAGCAGTACTTC. The J gene is TRBJ2-7, the V gene TRBV10-1, with 11 bases that match TRBD2. The CDR3 is 17 amino acids. J was trimmed by 1 base and V by 4 bases; bases with no gene match: 9. Germline assignment: CDR1 WNHNN and CDR2 SYGVQD (reference sequence).